The 3 T cell receptor beta chains given below trace back to one sample, sequenced in a study of T cells in Graves' hyperthyroidism and ophthalmopathy (dated by TCRdb to 2018 to 2020). Library preparation employed multiplex PCR. Instrument on record: Illumina HiSeq 2000. Amplification of TCR beta CDR3 regions was carried out from RNA transcripts. The TCR CDR3 was subjected to a first round of RT-PCR using the HTBI primer set and the Qiagen OneStep RT-PCR kit. In TCRdb, the public reads were trimmed at Q25 with fastp and aligned with MiXCR, with productive beta chains retained. Rows matching on CDR3 protein sequence are summarized as one entry with the most common DNA and genes. The table for this sample lists about 640,000 distinct CDR3 sequences; around 21% of them were counted only once. 30% to 40% of the sample is held by the ten biggest clonotypes. Sequenced sample: blood. The receptors originated from a young man with Graves' ophthalmopathy.

In this sample, this clonotype turned up many times. The rearrangement joins TRBV28 to TRBJ2-1; TRBD2 agrees at 11 bases. Germline V gives CDR1 MDHEN, CDR2 SYDVKM. The ends lost 4 bases at V and 10 bases at J; junction bases unmatched: 9. The CDR3 covers 15 residues. CDR3 DNA sequence: TGTGCCAGCAGTTCCGGGACTAGCGGTCCTGGGGAGCAGTTCTTC. It is translated as CASSSGTSGPGEQFF.

This clonotype was seen many times. One junction end disagrees with the germline gene, perhaps due to a read error. This chain uses TRBV12-3 or TRBV12-4 with TRBJ2-3; no firm D call. This CDR3 has 14 amino acids. The CDR3 loop reads CASSLDGSTDTQYF. In DNA, the CDR3 is TGTGCCAGCAGCTTAGACGGGAGCACAGATACGCAGTATTTT.

V and J are TRBV19 and TRBJ2-7, with 12 bases lining up with TRBD2. The CDR3 is 18 amino acids. Losses at the gene ends were 5 bases for V and 3 bases for J; bases not matched to a gene: 14. Germline V gene sequence: CDR1 LNHDA, CDR2 SQIVND (reference sequence). Here the CDR3 reads CASSPQLPRLAGVYEQYF. As DNA, the CDR3 is TGTGCCAGTAGTCCCCAACTCCCCAGACTAGCGGGAGTCTACGAGCAGTACTTC. Combining the CDR3 with reference TRBV19 and TRBJ2-7 gives the whole variable domain DGGITQSPKYLFRKEGQNVTLSCEQNLNHDAMYWYRQDPGQGLRLIYYSQIVNDFQKGDIAEGYSVSREKKESFPLTVTSAQKNPTAFYLCASSPQLPRLAGVYEQYFGPGTRLTVT.